The 20 T cell receptor beta chains given below trace back to one sample, sequenced in a study of beta chain features in type 1 diabetes. Expressed TCRB transcripts were sequenced, since all the RNA that had been isolated was reverse transcribed. This table comes from immunoSEQ multiplex PCR, and its TCRdb copy is limited to in-frame clones, with some not included. The data show nearly 250,000 clones, 68% seen once. Sequencing was carried out using naive CD4+ T cells from blood. These receptors all come from a young man in good health.

The J gene is TRBJ1-1, the V gene TRBV29-1; D uncertain. Germline V gives CDR1 SQVTM, CDR2 ANQGSEA. The V gene lost 5 bases and the J gene lost 0 bases, with 13 bases spanning the gap. There are 14 residues in the CDR3. For the CDR3, the DNA is TGCAGCGTTTACGGGTCCAGCCTGAACACTGAAGCTTTCTTT. Its translation: CSVYGSSLNTEAFF.

This chain uses TRBV5-1 with TRBJ2-3; 12 bases agree with TRBD2. Germline V gene data show CDR1 as SGHRS and CDR2 as YFSETQ. This CDR3 region has 16 residues. With V trimmed by 0 bases and J by 5 bases, 4 bases remained unmatched. The CDR3 here is CASSLVSLAGGDTQYF. As DNA, the CDR3 is TGCGCCAGCAGCTTGGTTTCACTAGCGGGAGGAGATACGCAGTATTTT.

This rearrangement joins TRBV30 to TRBJ1-5, with D possibly being TRBD1 (6 bases). The germline CDR1 and CDR2 sequences are GTSNPN and SVGIG (reference sequence). Trimming pared 4 bases from V and 2 bases from J, leaving 12 bases between. This CDR3 has 14 residues. This chain's CDR3 is CAWTNSGGNQPQHF. The CDR3 nucleotides read TGTGCCTGGACAAATTCAGGGGGCAATCAGCCCCAGCATTTT. Full variable domain (remainder filled in from reference TRBV30 and TRBJ1-5): SQTIHQWPATLVQPVGSPLSLECTVEGTSNPNLYWYRQAAGRGLQLLFYSVGIGQISSEVPQNLSASRPQDRQFILSSKKLLLSDSGFYLCAWTNSGGNQPQHFGDGTRLSIL.

The chain has TRBV7-2 and TRBJ2-3, with no clear D. Trimming cost V 5 bases and J 6 bases, with 21 bases left between them. The CDR3 spans 16 residues. CDR1 is SGHTA and CDR2 is FQGNSA in the germline V gene. The CDR3 here is CASSQTANFLYDTQYF. In nucleotides, the CDR3 is TGTGCCAGCAGCCAGACGGCCAACTTTTTGTATGATACGCAGTATTTT. Variable domain in full (rest from reference TRBV7-2 and TRBJ2-3): GAGVSQSPSNKVTEKGKDVELRCDPISGHTALYWYRQSLGQGLEFLIYFQGNSAPDKSGLPSDRFSAERTGGSVSTLTIQRTQQEDSAVYLCASSQTANFLYDTQYFGPGTRLTVL.

The chain combines TRBV7-2 with TRBJ2-4; TRBD1 agrees at 9 bases. Trimming cost V 2 bases and J 1 base; bases outside gene matches: 3. CDR1 and CDR2 from the germline V gene are SGHTA and FQGNSA. The CDR3 is made up of 16 amino acids. CDR3 coding DNA: TGTGCCAGCAGCTTAAGGACAGGGGATGCCAAAAACATTCAGTACTTC. Residues: CASSLRTGDAKNIQYF.

CDR3 nucleotide sequence: TGTGCCAGCAGGCACCGGGGGGCTGGGGCCAACGTCCTGACTTTC. Encoded protein: CASRHRGAGANVLTF. The chain is built from TRBV6-5 and TRBJ2-6, with 7 bases identical to TRBD2. This CDR3 spans 15 amino acids. The V gene end was trimmed by 6 bases and the J gene end by 2 bases; junction bases not matched to a gene: 4. In germline, CDR1 is MNHEY, CDR2 SVGAGI.

This clone was detected once. The chain joins TRBV5-1 to TRBJ2-1; 8 bases are shared with TRBD2. This CDR3 comprises 13 residues. The germline CDR1 and CDR2 sequences are SGHRS and YFSETQ. The V gene end was trimmed by 4 bases and the J gene end by 8 bases; junction bases not matched to a gene: 5. CDR3 sequence: CASSPGRADEQFF. In DNA form, the CDR3 reads TGCGCCAGCAGCCCCGGGAGGGCCGATGAGCAGTTCTTC.

This chain uses TRBV10-3 with TRBJ2-7; tentative D call: TRBD1 (6 bases). The ends were cut back, 5 bases at V and 0 bases at J, with 14 bases in the middle. Per germline, CDR1 ENHRY and CDR2 SYGVKD. This CDR3 has 15 amino acids. The CDR3 coding sequence is TGTGCCATCAGTCCCCGGACAGTAAACTCCTACGAGCAGTACTTC. It translates to CAISPRTVNSYEQYF.

This clone was detected once. The same CDR3 also results from other DNA sequences found in this sample. The rearrangement uses TRBV7-2 and TRBJ2-3; D unclear. The CDR3 runs 13 residues. V lost 2 bases and J lost 0, with 3 bases in between. The V gene's germline CDR1 is SGHTA and CDR2 FQGNSA. The CDR3 nucleotides read TGTGCCAGCAGCTTACCGAGCACAGATACGCAGTATTTT. Its translation is CASSLPSTDTQYF.

This clone has only a few counts. The chain is built from TRBV30 and TRBJ2-7; no clear D. V was pared by 1 base and J by 6 bases, with 16 bases between. Germline CDR1 GTSNPN, CDR2 SVGIG (reference sequence). CDR3 size: 14 residues. The CDR3 sequence: CAWSGPGISAEQYF. CDR3 bases: TGTGCCTGGAGTGGACCGGGTATCTCAGCCGAGCAGTACTTC.

A few counts support this clone. The chain carries TRBV28 and TRBJ2-5; no firm D call. Germline CDR1 is MDHEN and CDR2 is SYDVKM. The CDR3 contains 12 residues. V gave up 5 bases and J gave up 5 bases, with 9 bases separating them. This CDR3 reads CASSLLEETQYF. As DNA, the CDR3 is TGTGCCAGCAGTCTACTGGAGGAGACCCAGTACTTC. Variable domain in full (rest from reference TRBV28 and TRBJ2-5): DVKVTQSSRYLVKRTGEKVFLECVQDMDHENMFWYRQDPGLGLRLIYFSYDVKMKEKGDIPEGYSVSREKKERFSLILESASTNQTSMYLCASSLLEETQYFGPGTRLLVL.

The chain combines TRBV14 with TRBJ2-1; 7 bases map to TRBD2. The V segment lost 4 bases and the J segment 2 bases; nucleotides outside the gene matches: 5. Germline assignment: CDR1 SGHDN and CDR2 FVKESK. The CDR3 spans 15 residues. The CDR3 DNA is TGTGCCAGCAGCCCAGCGGGGACCGCCTACAATGAGCAGTTCTTC. It codes for CASSPAGTAYNEQFF.

The chain combines TRBV6-6 with TRBJ1-1, with TRBD1 matching over 8 bases. The V gene's germline CDR1 is MNHNY and CDR2 SVGAGI (reference sequence). The V and J ends lost 3 bases and 1 base, in that order; junction bases with no gene match: 1. The CDR3 has 14 amino acids. CDR3 in DNA: TGTGCCAGCAGTTATGGACAGGGGAACACTGAAGCTTTCTTT. Protein: CASSYGQGNTEAFF.

This clone was seen only a few times. The chain joins TRBV6-5 to TRBJ2-1, with 7 nucleotides matching TRBD2. Germline V gene sequence: CDR1 MNHEY, CDR2 SVGAGI. With 11 bases clipped from V and 11 bases from J, the junction kept 9 bases outside the gene matches. This CDR3 has 11 residues. DNA of the CDR3: TGTGCCTGCGGGCGGGAGTGGAAGCAGTTCTTC. Translation gives CACGREWKQFF.

CDR3 sequence reads: CASSYREANSPLHF. The DNA for the CDR3 is TGTGCCAGTAGCTACAGGGAGGCCAATTCACCCCTCCACTTT. The gene calls are TRBV19 and TRBJ1-6; the D gene is possibly TRBD1 (6 bases). Trimming cost V 6 bases and J 7 bases, with 13 bases left between them. CDR3 length: 14 residues. The V gene's germline CDR1 is LNHDA and CDR2 SQIVND (reference sequence).

The rearrangement uses TRBV7-2 and TRBJ2-4; D gene ambiguous. CDR1 and CDR2 from the germline V gene are SGHTA and FQGNSA. The CDR3 runs to 14 residues. V gave up 3 bases and J gave up 6 bases, with 12 bases separating them. The CDR3 sequence is CASSLRYTGNIQYF. In DNA form, the CDR3 reads TGTGCCAGCAGCTTGAGATATACGGGAAACATTCAGTACTTC.

This clone was seen a handful of times. The chain joins TRBV29-1 to TRBJ1-1; the match to TRBD1 covers 9 bases. This CDR3 has 14 amino acids. The germline CDR1 and CDR2 sequences are SQVTM and ANQGSEA. V dropped 4 bases and J dropped 5; count of bases not matched to a gene: 8. CDR3 loop: CSVAAGTGKTEAFF. CDR3 nucleotides: TGCAGCGTTGCCGCCGGGACAGGGAAAACTGAAGCTTTCTTT.

This clone was observed a few times. The chain uses TRBV7-2 and TRBJ2-4; possible D gene TRBD2, 6 bases. Germline lookup yields CDR1 SGHTA and CDR2 FQGNSA. The CDR3 is 13 residues long. With 3 bases removed from V and 7 bases from J, the gap between germline ends came to 10 bases. CDR3 nucleotides: TGTGCCAGCAGCTTCGGAGGGTCGAACATTCAGTACTTC. Protein: CASSFGGSNIQYF.

The CDR3 bases are TGTGCCAGCAGCTATCTAGCGGGGGGCCCGACCTACAATGAGCAGTTCTTC. Translating gives CASSYLAGGPTYNEQFF. The J gene is TRBJ2-1, the V gene TRBV7-9, with 11 bases aligning to TRBD2. Germline V CDR1 and CDR2: SEHNR, FQNEAQ (reference sequence). With 4 bases clipped from V and 2 bases from J, the junction kept 7 bases outside the gene matches. The CDR3 is 17 residues long. Looking up the rest from reference TRBV7-9 and TRBJ2-1 gives the full variable domain: DTGVSQNPRHKITKRGQNVTFRCDPISEHNRLYWYRQTLGQGPEFLTYFQNEAQLEKSRLLSDRFSAERPKGSFSTLEIQRTEQGDSAMYLCASSYLAGGPTYNEQFFGPGTRLTVL.

This clone was seen a few times. This chain uses TRBV29-1 with TRBJ1-5, with a tentative D call TRBD1 (5 bases). The V gene's germline CDR1 is SQVTM and CDR2 ANQGSEA. The V end lost 6 bases, the J end lost 1 base, and 10 bases lay between the germline ends. The CDR3 runs to 13 residues. CDR3 protein: CSVGGESNQPQHF. In DNA, the CDR3 is TGCAGCGTCGGGGGGGAGAGCAATCAGCCCCAGCATTTT.